This section outlines one T cell receptor beta chain sequence together with its context. Its target is not known. The source of the sample is a study of T cell responses to AZD1222 COVID-19 vaccine. Study observations and caveats: Spike-specific TCR breadth and depth rose after two AZD1222 doses. There were vaccine-associated CD4 TCRs across spike, dominant at 160-218 and 743-854.

TCRdb's copy holds only in-frame clones and misses some; the assay was immunoSEQ multiplex PCR. The repertoire holds approximately 77,000 clones, with roughly 94% as singletons. After removal of 4 bases from V and 6 bases from J, the junction contained 8 bases not matched to a gene. The CDR3 covers 15 residues. Germline V gives CDR1 SGHRS, CDR2 YFSETQ. The sequences come from peripheral blood, collected on day 0 of MenACWY control vaccination. This rearrangement joins TRBV5-1 to TRBJ2-2; 8 nucleotides line up with TRBD1. This receptor was taken from an adult in good health. CDR3 sequence reads: CASSPGGRLPGELFF. The CDR3 DNA sequence: TGCGCCAGCAGCCCAGGGGGCCGGCTCCCCGGGGAGCTGTTTTTT. The whole variable domain, filled in from reference TRBV5-1 and TRBJ2-2, reads KAGVTQTPRYLIKTRGQQVTLSCSPISGHRSVSWYQQTPGQGLQFLFEYFSETQRNKGNFPGRFSGRQFSNSRSEMNVSTLELGDSALYLCASSPGGRLPGELFFGEGSRLTVL.